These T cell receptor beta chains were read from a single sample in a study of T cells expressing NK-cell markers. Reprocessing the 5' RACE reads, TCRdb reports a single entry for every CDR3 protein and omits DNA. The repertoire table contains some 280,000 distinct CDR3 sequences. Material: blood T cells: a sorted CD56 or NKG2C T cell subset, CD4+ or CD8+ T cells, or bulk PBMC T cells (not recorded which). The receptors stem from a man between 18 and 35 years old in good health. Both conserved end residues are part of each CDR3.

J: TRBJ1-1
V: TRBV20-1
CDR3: CSASIKNTEAFF

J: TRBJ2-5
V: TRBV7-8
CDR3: CASSLRREWQETQYF

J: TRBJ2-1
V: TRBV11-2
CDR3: CASSSIRGLYNEQFF

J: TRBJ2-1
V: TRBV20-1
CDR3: CSASQILAGGRRLVNEQFF

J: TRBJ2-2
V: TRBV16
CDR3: CASSQQGLLTGELFF

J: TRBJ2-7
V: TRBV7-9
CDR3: CASRIGGTYEQYF

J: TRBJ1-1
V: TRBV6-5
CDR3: CASSYLAGGAGNTEAFF

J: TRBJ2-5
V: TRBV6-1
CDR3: CASSAGLAGGQETQYF

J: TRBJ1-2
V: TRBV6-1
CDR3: CASTNPEALYYGYTF

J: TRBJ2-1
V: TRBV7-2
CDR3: CASSPNPSWHEQFF

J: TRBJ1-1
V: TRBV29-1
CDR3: CSVGGRLNTEAFF

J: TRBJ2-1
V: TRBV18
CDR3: CASSPATGGGSYNEQFF

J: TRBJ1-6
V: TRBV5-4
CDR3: CASSFEQGGSPLHF

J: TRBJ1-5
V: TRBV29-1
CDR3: CSVLDLGGNQPQHF

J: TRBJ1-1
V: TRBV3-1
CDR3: CASSQVPSRLGNTEAFF

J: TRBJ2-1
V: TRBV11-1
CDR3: CASSERQQFNEQFF

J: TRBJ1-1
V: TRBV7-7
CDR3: CASSYLDRVNTEAFF

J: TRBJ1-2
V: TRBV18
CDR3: CASSPLSGTGIRGYTF

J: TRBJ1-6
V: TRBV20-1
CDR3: CSANEPGQGGSPLHF

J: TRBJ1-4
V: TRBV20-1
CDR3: CSAREKNEKLFF

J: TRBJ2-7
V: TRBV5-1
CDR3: CASSGEVRDTRYEQYF

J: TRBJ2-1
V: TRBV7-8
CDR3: CASGREGGSSYNEQFF

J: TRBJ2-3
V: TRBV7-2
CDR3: CASSPSGLAQDTQYF

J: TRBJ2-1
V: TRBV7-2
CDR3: CASSLAGSGPNEQFF

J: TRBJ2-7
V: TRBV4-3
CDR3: CASSNGLAGDYEQYF

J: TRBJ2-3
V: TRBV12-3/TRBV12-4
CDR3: CASLSSGGTDTQYF

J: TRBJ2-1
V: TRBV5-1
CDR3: CASSFHYNRERDNEQFF

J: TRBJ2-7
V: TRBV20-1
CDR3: CSASRQPYEQYF

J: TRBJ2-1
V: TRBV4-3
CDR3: CASSLNGLAEYNEQFF

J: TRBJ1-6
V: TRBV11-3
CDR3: CASSLSGSNSPLHF

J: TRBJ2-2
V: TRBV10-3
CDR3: CAISESRTLYSNTGELFF

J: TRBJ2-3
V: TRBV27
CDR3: CASSFLPTSGAKDTQYF

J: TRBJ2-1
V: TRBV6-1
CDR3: CASSRTGGNEQFF

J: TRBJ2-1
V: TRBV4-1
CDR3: CASSHPSPQFF

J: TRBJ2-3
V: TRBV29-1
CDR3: CSVGEGLVTDTQYF

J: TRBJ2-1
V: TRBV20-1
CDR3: CSARVPPGHQYNEQFF